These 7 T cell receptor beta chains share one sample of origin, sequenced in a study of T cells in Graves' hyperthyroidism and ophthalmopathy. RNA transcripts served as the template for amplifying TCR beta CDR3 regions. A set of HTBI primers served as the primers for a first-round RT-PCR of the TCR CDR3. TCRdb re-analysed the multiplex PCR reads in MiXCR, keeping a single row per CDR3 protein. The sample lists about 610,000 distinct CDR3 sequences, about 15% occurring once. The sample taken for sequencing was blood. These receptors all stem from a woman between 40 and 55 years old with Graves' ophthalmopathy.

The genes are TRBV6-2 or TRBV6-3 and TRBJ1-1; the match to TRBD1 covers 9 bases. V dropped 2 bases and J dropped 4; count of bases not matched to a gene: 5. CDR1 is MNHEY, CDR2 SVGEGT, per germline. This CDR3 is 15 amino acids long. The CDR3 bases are TGTGCCAGCAGTTACGAGACAGGGGGGCGCACTGAAGCTTTCTTT. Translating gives CASSYETGGRTEAFF.

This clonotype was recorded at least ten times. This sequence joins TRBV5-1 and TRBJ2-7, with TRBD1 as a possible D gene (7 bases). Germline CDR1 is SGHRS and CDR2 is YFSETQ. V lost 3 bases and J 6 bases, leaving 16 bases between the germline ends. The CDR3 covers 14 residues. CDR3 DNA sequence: TGCGCCAGCAGCTCCGGGACTGCAGGGGGCGAGCAGTACTTC. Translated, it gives CASSSGTAGGEQYF.

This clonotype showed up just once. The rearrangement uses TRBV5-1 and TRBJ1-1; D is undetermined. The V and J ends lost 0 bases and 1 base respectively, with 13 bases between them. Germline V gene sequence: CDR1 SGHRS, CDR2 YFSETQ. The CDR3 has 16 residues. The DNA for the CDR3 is TGCGCCAGCAGCTTGGGCCCTTATAAACCGAACACTGAAGCTTTCTTT. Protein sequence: CASSLGPYKPNTEAFF. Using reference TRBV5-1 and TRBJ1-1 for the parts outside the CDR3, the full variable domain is KAGVTQTPRYLIKTRGQQVTLSCSPISGHRSVSWYQQTPGQGLQFLFEYFSETQRNKGNFPGRFSGRQFSNSRSEMNVSTLELGDSALYLCASSLGPYKPNTEAFFGQGTRLTVV.

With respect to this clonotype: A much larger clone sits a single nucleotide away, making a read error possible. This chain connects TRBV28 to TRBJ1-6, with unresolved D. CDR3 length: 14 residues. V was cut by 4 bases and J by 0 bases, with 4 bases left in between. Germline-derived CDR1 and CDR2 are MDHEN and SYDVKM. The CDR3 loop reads CASSSTSYNSPLHF. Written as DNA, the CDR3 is TGTGCCAGCAGTTCCACCTCCTATAATTCACCCCTCCACTTT.

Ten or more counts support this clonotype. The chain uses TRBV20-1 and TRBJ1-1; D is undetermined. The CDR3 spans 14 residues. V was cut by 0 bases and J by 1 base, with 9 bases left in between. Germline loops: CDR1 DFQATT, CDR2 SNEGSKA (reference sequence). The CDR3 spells CSARDGHTNTEAFF. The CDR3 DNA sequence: TGCAGTGCTAGAGATGGGCACACGAACACTGAAGCTTTCTTT.

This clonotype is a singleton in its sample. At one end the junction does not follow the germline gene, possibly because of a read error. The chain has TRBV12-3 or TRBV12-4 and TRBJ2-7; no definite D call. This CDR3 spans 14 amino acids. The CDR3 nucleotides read TGTGCCAGCAATTTATCCCCAGGCTACTACGAGCAGTACTTC. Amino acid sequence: CASNLSPGYYEQYF.

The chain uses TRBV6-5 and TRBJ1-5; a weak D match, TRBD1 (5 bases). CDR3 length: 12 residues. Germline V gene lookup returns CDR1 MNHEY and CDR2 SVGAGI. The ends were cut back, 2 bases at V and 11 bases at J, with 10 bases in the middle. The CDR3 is CASSYTDTAQHF. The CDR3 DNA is TGTGCCAGCAGTTACACGGACACAGCCCAGCATTTT.